Sequencing of this TCR beta chain was carried out in a study of CD8+ T cells in alopecia areata. Study results and limitations: Tofacitinib delivered significant drops in scalp clonality and in expanded CD8+ clones among the top 100.

Extracted RNA was reverse transcribed into cDNA, the sequencing template. Generated by immunoSEQ multiplex PCR, the TCRdb table keeps only in-frame clones and is missing some. The sample lists about 250,000 clones; about three fifths were seen once. Of note for this clone: Antigen unknown.

Indicated treatment: oral pan-JAK inhibitor, 5-10 mg twice daily. The TCR originated in a human donor with alopecia areata. The specimen was CD4+ T cells sorted from blood, collected at week 52, from a patient treated with tofacitinib.

CDR3 residues: CATSIGGSNEQFF. The DNA for the CDR3 is TGTGCCACTAGTATTGGGGGGAGCAATGAGCAGTTCTTC. The genes are TRBV15 and TRBJ2-1; tentatively, D is TRBD2 (6 bases). CDR1 and CDR2 from the germline V gene are LNHNV and YYDKDF (reference sequence). This CDR3 has 13 amino acids. The germline V and J ends were trimmed by 9 bases and 6 bases, with 15 bases remaining between them.